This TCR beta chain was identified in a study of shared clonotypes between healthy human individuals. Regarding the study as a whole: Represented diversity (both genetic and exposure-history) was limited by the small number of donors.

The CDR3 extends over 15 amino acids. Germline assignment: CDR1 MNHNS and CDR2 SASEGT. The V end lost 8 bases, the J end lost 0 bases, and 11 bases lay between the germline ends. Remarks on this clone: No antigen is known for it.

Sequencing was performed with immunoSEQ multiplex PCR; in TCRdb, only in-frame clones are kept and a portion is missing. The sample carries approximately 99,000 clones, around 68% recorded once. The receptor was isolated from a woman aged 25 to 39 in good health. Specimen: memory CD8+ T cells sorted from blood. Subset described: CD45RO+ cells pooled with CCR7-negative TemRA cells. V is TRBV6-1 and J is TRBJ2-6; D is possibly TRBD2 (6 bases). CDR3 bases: TGTGCCAGCGGCCGGGAGTACTCTGGGGCCAACGTCCTGACTTTC. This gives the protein CASGREYSGANVLTF.